Each of the 23 T cell receptor beta chains below was sequenced from the same sample in a study of blood T cell repertoires in COVID-19. Sequenced by immunoSEQ multiplex PCR; TCRdb stores in-frame clones only, minus some. Here the sample spans roughly 210,000 clones, 80% to 90% being singletons. The specimen sequenced was peripheral blood. The receptors originated from an elderly woman with COVID-19, enrolled during active disease.

The rearrangement joins TRBV28 to TRBJ2-3; TRBD1 aligns across 8 bases. J gave up 1 base and V 3 bases, and 3 bases lay outside the gene matches. The CDR3 totals 15 residues. Germline-derived CDR1 and CDR2 are MDHEN and SYDVKM. The CDR3 spells CASSFTGQGTDTQYF. The CDR3 bases are TGTGCCAGCAGTTTTACGGGACAGGGCACAGATACGCAGTATTTT.

The gene calls are TRBV7-9 and TRBJ1-6, with D tentatively TRBD1 (6 bases). Germline V gene lookup returns CDR1 SEHNR and CDR2 FQNEAQ (reference sequence). Trimming left V 1 base short and J 9 bases short, with 13 bases between. The CDR3 covers 15 residues. The CDR3 loop is CASSLDRDGASPLHF. The CDR3, as DNA: TGTGCCAGCAGCTTAGACAGGGACGGGGCTTCACCCCTCCACTTT.

The chain joins TRBV4-3 to TRBJ1-1, with D unresolved. Germline CDR1 LGHNA, CDR2 YSLEER. Trimming cost V 0 bases and J 0 bases, with 8 bases left between them. The CDR3 totals 15 residues. CDR3 coding DNA: TGCGCCAGCAGCCAAGAGTCCCATCTGAACACTGAAGCTTTCTTT. The encoded protein is CASSQESHLNTEAFF.

The V call is TRBV19, the J call TRBJ2-7; D is undetermined. Between the trimmed V and J ends, which lost 4 bases and 6 bases, there was a span of 13 bases. Germline V gives CDR1 LNHDA, CDR2 SQIVND (reference sequence). The CDR3 extends over 13 amino acids. In DNA form, the CDR3 reads TGTGCCAGTAGTACCATTCCCGGGTCCGAGCAGTACTTC. The encoded protein is CASSTIPGSEQYF.

The chain has TRBV6-4 and TRBJ2-3; D call uncertain. Trimming cost V 5 bases and J 4 bases, with 13 bases left between them. Germline V gene sequence: CDR1 MRHNA, CDR2 SNTAGT. CDR3 size: 14 residues. The CDR3 reads CASSPGRYADTQYF. CDR3 sequence (DNA): TGTGCCAGCAGTCCAGGCCGCTATGCAGATACGCAGTATTTT.

This chain uses TRBV5-5 with TRBJ2-3; 10 nucleotides agree with TRBD1. The CDR3 covers 14 residues. Looked up from germline, CDR1 is SGHKS and CDR2 is YYEKEE (reference sequence). With 3 bases clipped from V and 5 bases from J, the junction kept 3 bases outside the gene matches. CDR3: CASSWGTGEDTQYF. The DNA of the CDR3 is TGTGCCAGCAGCTGGGGGACAGGGGAAGATACGCAGTATTTT.

The chain links TRBV6-6 to TRBJ1-6, with TRBD1 matching over 7 bases. Looked up from germline, CDR1 is MNHNY and CDR2 is SVGAGI (reference sequence). The junction had 4 bases not matched to a gene; V was cut back by 2 bases and J by 6 bases. The CDR3 consists of 15 residues. CDR3 in DNA: TGTGCCAGCAGTTACCCCGGGACAGCTAATTCACCCCTCCACTTT. Amino acid sequence: CASSYPGTANSPLHF.

The chain carries TRBV7-6 and TRBJ1-4, with TRBD1 matching 10 bases. The CDR3 runs to 16 residues. Per the germline V gene, CDR1 is SGHVS and CDR2 is FNYEAQ. The V segment lost 5 bases and the J segment 0 bases; nucleotides outside the gene matches: 3. The CDR3 here is CASSQGQGATNEKLFF. The CDR3 coding sequence is TGTGCCAGCAGCCAAGGACAGGGGGCAACTAATGAAAAACTGTTTTTT.

V gene TRBV4-2 combines with J gene TRBJ1-2; D uncertain. CDR1 LGHNA and CDR2 YNFKEQ come from the germline V gene. CDR3 length equals 15 residues. The V gene lost 0 bases and the J gene lost 4 bases, with 12 bases spanning the gap. This CDR3 is CASSQDETIGYGYTF. DNA for the CDR3: TGTGCCAGCAGCCAAGACGAGACAATTGGCTATGGCTACACCTTC.

The rearrangement joins TRBV28 to TRBJ1-6, with 7 bases aligning to TRBD1. Germline V gene lookup returns CDR1 MDHEN and CDR2 SYDVKM. V lost 2 bases, J lost 13 bases, and 8 bases stayed unmatched. CDR3 size: 14 residues. CDR3 coding DNA: TGTGCCAGCAGTTTAGACAGGGCCGCGGAGCCCCTCCACTTT. Residues: CASSLDRAAEPLHF.

The chain recombines TRBV18 with TRBJ2-5; 7 bases line up with TRBD2. The CDR3 has 15 residues. Per the germline V gene, CDR1 is KGHSH and CDR2 is LQKENI. The V and J ends lost 4 bases and 5 bases, in that order; junction bases with no gene match: 10. This CDR3 reads CASSQTRGVVETQYF. DNA for the CDR3: TGTGCCAGCTCACAAACTCGGGGGGTTGTGGAGACCCAGTACTTC.

The chain recombines TRBV6-5 with TRBJ1-4; 9 bases match TRBD1. V shed 6 bases, J shed 5 bases, and the junction held 4 bases outside the gene matches. The CDR3 consists of 14 residues. The germline V gene encodes CDR1 MNHEY and CDR2 SVGAGI. CDR3: CASRRQGGNEKLFF. CDR3 DNA: TGTGCCAGCAGAAGACAGGGGGGGAATGAAAAACTGTTTTTT.

This clone was seen a single time. The chain links TRBV19 to TRBJ2-5; D gene ambiguous. CDR1 is LNHDA and CDR2 is SQIVND in the germline V gene (reference sequence). V was cut by 6 bases and J by 5 bases, with 13 bases left in between. This CDR3 has 13 amino acids. The CDR3 loop is CASSESASETQYF. The CDR3 bases are TGTGCCAGTAGCGAATCCGCGTCCGAGACCCAGTACTTC.

The V and J genes are TRBV9 and TRBJ2-7; D ambiguous. Between the trimmed V and J ends, which lost 10 bases and 5 bases, there was a span of 25 bases. The CDR3 is 15 residues long. Looked up from germline, CDR1 is SGDLS and CDR2 is YYNGEE. CDR3 sequence (DNA): TGTGCCGAAGAAGTGGCCATTAAAGCGTACCACGAGCAGTACTTC. Its protein product is CAEEVAIKAYHEQYF.

The chain joins TRBV3-1 (or the pseudogene TRBV3-2) to TRBJ1-4, with TRBD1 identical over 7 bases. Germline V gene sequence: CDR1 LGHDT, CDR2 YNNKEL (reference sequence). J lost 5 bases, V lost 4 bases, and 13 bases had no gene match. This CDR3 spans 17 amino acids. For the CDR3, the DNA is TGTGCCAGCAGCCCAGAAAAGGGACAGCTTCGAAATGAAAAACTGTTTTTT. Amino acids: CASSPEKGQLRNEKLFF.

The gene calls are TRBV7-9 and TRBJ2-1; possibly TRBD1 for D (6 bases). The CDR3 is made up of 16 amino acids. Germline CDR1 reads SEHNR; CDR2 reads FQNEAQ (reference sequence). V lost 5 bases and J lost 0, with 14 bases in between. In nucleotides, the CDR3 is TGTGCCAGCAGCAACCGGGACAAAAGCTCCTACAATGAGCAGTTCTTC. Its translation is CASSNRDKSSYNEQFF.

DNA for the CDR3: TGTGCCAGCAGTTATCATGGTCGAGCCTCCTCCTACGAGCAGTACTTC. Its protein product is CASSYHGRASSYEQYF. The chain links TRBV6-2 or TRBV6-3 to TRBJ2-7; D gene unclear. CDR1 is MNHEY and CDR2 is SVGEGT in the germline V gene. The CDR3 sequence is 16 residues long. V lost 3 bases and J lost 0, with 15 bases in between.

The gene calls are TRBV2 and TRBJ2-3; the D is unclear. The V gene lost 6 bases and the J gene lost 3 bases, with 16 bases spanning the gap. Germline CDR1 reads SNHLY; CDR2 reads FYNNEI. CDR3 length: 15 residues. The CDR3 region has the DNA TGTGCCAGCAGCCACGAGATATCCGGGACAGATACGCAGTATTTT. Its translation is CASSHEISGTDTQYF.

This chain links TRBV6-5 with TRBJ1-1, with D possibly being TRBD1 (6 bases). The length of the CDR3 is 13 residues. Trimming removed 7 bases at V and 1 base at J, with 10 bases between. The germline gives CDR1 MNHEY, CDR2 SVGAGI. The CDR3 DNA follows: TGTGCCAGCAAGCAACAGGGGAACACTGAAGCTTTCTTT. This encodes CASKQQGNTEAFF.

The chain employs TRBV5-4 and TRBJ2-3, with TRBD2 identical over 8 bases. CDR3 size: 15 residues. Germline V gene data show CDR1 as SGHNT and CDR2 as YYREEE (reference sequence). V lost 4 bases to trimming and J lost 2 bases; unmatched junction nucleotides: 6. CDR3 region: CASSRSGGYTDTQYF. CDR3 coding DNA: TGTGCCAGCAGCAGGAGCGGGGGTTACACAGATACGCAGTATTTT.

The chain uses TRBV19 and TRBJ1-3; D is perhaps TRBD1 (5 bases). This CDR3 contains 14 residues. V dropped 10 bases and J dropped 0 bases, with 13 bases sitting between them. Germline V CDR1 and CDR2: LNHDA, SQIVND (reference sequence). This chain's CDR3 is CATNGGNSGNTIYF. CDR3 bases: TGTGCCACTAACGGGGGTAACTCTGGAAACACCATATATTTT.

The chain combines TRBV3-1 (or the pseudogene TRBV3-2) with TRBJ2-5; tentative D call: TRBD2 (6 bases). Germline V gene sequence: CDR1 LGHDT, CDR2 YNNKEL (reference sequence). The CDR3 runs to 15 residues. Trimming cost V 3 bases and J 2 bases, with 13 bases left between them. The CDR3 here is CASSHTGVQQETQYF. CDR3 DNA: TGTGCCAGCAGCCATACGGGGGTGCAACAAGAGACCCAGTACTTC.

CDR3 sequence: CATSSGPSYGYTF. CDR3 sequence (DNA): TGTGCCACCAGTTCTGGTCCCAGCTATGGCTACACCTTC. The rearrangement joins TRBV24-1 to TRBJ1-2; D not certain. Per the germline V gene, CDR1 is KGHDR and CDR2 is SFDVKD. The CDR3 is made up of 13 amino acids. Trimming stripped 6 bases from V and 4 bases from J, with 11 bases between.